A single sample is the source of the 27 T cell receptor beta chains below, sequenced in a study of blood T cell repertoires in COVID-19. The protocol was immunoSEQ multiplex PCR, while the TCRdb copy is restricted to in-frame clones and leaves out a portion. Of more than 110,000 clones detected, roughly 85% appear once; the ten largest clones hold 2.5% to 3%. Sequencing input: peripheral blood. These TCRs come from a man aged 45-60 years with acute or convalescent COVID-19.

This clone has a handful of counts. V gene TRBV5-1 combines with J gene TRBJ1-2; D gene uncertain. The CDR3 length is 14 residues. Between the trimmed V and J ends, which lost 4 bases and 6 bases, there was a span of 16 bases. Germline-derived CDR1 and CDR2 are SGHRS and YFSETQ. In DNA, the CDR3 is TGCGCCAGCAGCCCCGAAAAGACACACCATGGCTACACCTTC. Its translation is CASSPEKTHHGYTF.

V gene TRBV11-3 combines with J gene TRBJ2-1, with 7 bases fitting TRBD1. The J segment lost 9 bases and the V segment lost 1 base, leaving 6 bases of the junction unmatched. CDR3 length equals 14 residues. Per the germline V gene, CDR1 is SGHNT and CDR2 is YENEEA. CDR3: CASSLANRGSEQFF. Here the CDR3 DNA reads TGTGCCAGCAGCTTAGCCAACAGGGGTAGTGAGCAGTTCTTC.

This clone was recorded once. The chain links TRBV24-1 to TRBJ2-3; TRBD1 aligns across 7 bases. Trimming cost V 6 bases and J 2 bases; bases outside gene matches: 4. Germline lookup yields CDR1 KGHDR and CDR2 SFDVKD. The length of the CDR3 is 14 residues. Here the CDR3 DNA reads TGTGCCACCAGTCTGGGACAGTCCACAGATACGCAGTATTTT. This codes for CATSLGQSTDTQYF.

V is TRBV10-1 and J is TRBJ2-3, with 7 bases fitting TRBD1. The length of the CDR3 is 13 residues. The germline gives CDR1 WNHNN, CDR2 SYGVQD (reference sequence). Trimming cost V 8 bases and J 1 base; bases outside gene matches: 3. DNA for the CDR3: TGCGCCAGCCTCGGACAGGGCACAGATACGCAGTATTTT. This translates into CASLGQGTDTQYF.

CDR3 sequence reads: CASGPGGRSGELFF. The CDR3 bases are TGTGCCAGCGGGCCAGGGGGTCGTTCCGGGGAGCTGTTTTTT. The chain uses TRBV3-1 (or the pseudogene TRBV3-2) and TRBJ2-2, with 7 bases aligning to TRBD1. V lost 8 bases and J lost 6; bases outside the gene matches: 9. Looked up from germline, CDR1 is LGHDT and CDR2 is YNNKEL (reference sequence). The CDR3 is 14 amino acids.

The rearrangement uses TRBV7-6 and TRBJ1-1; D not certain. This CDR3 is 18 amino acids long. Per germline, CDR1 SGHVS and CDR2 FNYEAQ. V shed 5 bases and J shed 2 bases, with 24 bases lying between them. The DNA of the CDR3 is TGTGCCAGCAGCCCCGGTTTGAGACCGTCAGTTAGCAACACTGAAGCTTTCTTT. Protein: CASSPGLRPSVSNTEAFF. The variable domain in full, completed from reference TRBV7-6 and TRBJ1-1, reads GAGVSQSPRYKVTKRGQDVALRCDPISGHVSLYWYRQALGQGPEFLTYFNYEAQQDKSGLPNDRFSAERPEGSISTLTIQRTEQRDSAMYRCASSPGLRPSVSNTEAFFGQGTRLTVV.

The gene calls are TRBV11-3 and TRBJ2-1, with TRBD2 identical over 11 bases. The ends lost 2 bases at V and 4 bases at J; junction bases unmatched: 7. The CDR3 has 17 residues. Germline CDR1 and CDR2: SGHNT and YENEEA. Here the CDR3 DNA reads TGTGCCAGCAGCTTAACACATAGCGGGAGGGGATACAATGAGCAGTTCTTC. Protein product: CASSLTHSGRGYNEQFF.

The chain links TRBV11-3 to TRBJ2-1, with 13 bases identical to TRBD2. The germline gives CDR1 SGHNT, CDR2 YENEEA. J was trimmed by 9 bases and V by 7 bases; bases with no gene match: 6. CDR3 length: 14 amino acids. The CDR3 sequence: CASTPGLAGTEQFF. The CDR3 DNA reads TGTGCCAGCACTCCGGGACTAGCGGGAACTGAGCAGTTCTTC.

The chain recombines TRBV28 with TRBJ2-2, with 7 nucleotides matching TRBD1. The germline gives CDR1 MDHEN, CDR2 SYDVKM. V dropped 6 bases and J dropped 1; count of bases not matched to a gene: 5. The CDR3 covers 15 residues. CDR3 coding DNA: TGTGCCAGCAGGAAACAGGGGAGGAACACCGGGGAGCTGTTTTTT. This encodes CASRKQGRNTGELFF.

This clone appeared once. The rearrangement links TRBV3-1 (or the pseudogene TRBV3-2) to TRBJ1-5; 9 bases line up with TRBD1. CDR1 and CDR2 from the germline V gene are LGHDT and YNNKEL (reference sequence). The CDR3 covers 15 residues. Trimming cost V 5 bases and J 3 bases; bases outside gene matches: 5. The CDR3 DNA reads TGTGCCAGCAGCTCCGGGACAGGGAACAATCAGCCCCAGCATTTT. This translates into CASSSGTGNNQPQHF.

The V gene is TRBV28, the J gene TRBJ1-3; D gene uncertain. Deletions cut 3 bases from V and 0 bases from J, with 12 bases between. Germline CDR1 reads MDHEN; CDR2 reads SYDVKM. This CDR3 contains 16 residues. The CDR3 loop reads CASSFRSKSSGNTIYF. In nucleotides, the CDR3 is TGTGCCAGCAGTTTCAGGTCCAAGAGCTCTGGAAACACCATATATTTT.

The chain is built from TRBV18 and TRBJ1-2, with 8 nucleotides matching TRBD1. The CDR3 has 13 residues. Trimming removed 5 bases from V and 7 bases from J; junction bases left unmatched: 6. Germline loops: CDR1 KGHSH, CDR2 LQKENI. CDR3 amino acids: CASSSDRAGGYTF. The DNA of the CDR3 is TGTGCCAGCTCATCGGACAGGGCGGGTGGCTACACCTTC.

By proportion, this clone is medium-sized (0.01 to 0.1%). This sequence joins TRBV30 and TRBJ2-7; 9 bases agree with TRBD1. Trimming cost V 1 base and J 6 bases; bases outside gene matches: 7. The germline gives CDR1 GTSNPN, CDR2 SVGIG (reference sequence). The CDR3 loop spans 14 amino acids. The CDR3 region is CAWSDPGQGSEQYF. The CDR3 DNA sequence: TGTGCCTGGAGTGACCCGGGACAGGGCTCCGAGCAGTACTTC.

This sequence joins TRBV27 and TRBJ1-2; D is uncertain. The CDR3 contains 12 residues. Germline V gene data show CDR1 as MNHEY and CDR2 as SMNVEV (reference sequence). Trimming pared 5 bases from V and 4 bases from J, leaving 8 bases between. CDR3 nucleotides: TGTGCCAGCAGTAATCGACTCTATGGCTACACCTTC. This encodes CASSNRLYGYTF.

This rearrangement joins TRBV3-1 (or the pseudogene TRBV3-2) to TRBJ2-7; 10 bases align to TRBD2. V gave up 2 bases and J gave up 2 bases; unmatched junction bases: 0. From germline, CDR1 is LGHDT and CDR2 YNNKEL (reference sequence). The CDR3 is made up of 14 amino acids. The CDR3, as DNA: TGTGCCAGCAGCCAAAGCGGGGGGGCCTACGAGCAGTACTTC. The encoded protein is CASSQSGGAYEQYF.

This chain connects TRBV5-1 to TRBJ2-2, with D perhaps TRBD1 (6 bases). Trimming stripped 3 bases from V and 7 bases from J, with 7 bases between. The CDR3 totals 12 residues. Germline V gives CDR1 SGHRS, CDR2 YFSETQ. The CDR3 reads CASSWDNGELFF. The DNA for the CDR3 is TGCGCCAGCAGCTGGGACAACGGGGAGCTGTTTTTT.

V usage is TRBV29-1 and J usage is TRBJ1-1; TRBD1 might be the D (6 bases). The ends were cut back, 3 bases at V and 13 bases at J, with 24 bases in the middle. The germline V gene has CDR1 SQVTM and CDR2 ANQGSEA. This CDR3 contains 14 residues. The CDR3 loop is CSVDSGKNRAGDFF. The DNA for the CDR3 is TGCAGCGTTGATTCAGGGAAGAACAGGGCGGGGGATTTCTTT.

The table lists this clone with a few counts. This chain joins TRBV28 and TRBJ1-5; 8 bases fit TRBD1. V was pared by 6 bases and J by 3 bases, with 7 bases of the junction left unmatched. CDR1 and CDR2 (germline): MDHEN, SYDVKM. The CDR3 totals 15 residues. DNA for the CDR3: TGTGCCAGCAGCCCAGGGGGCGCGTCCAATCAGCCCCAGCATTTT. Amino acids: CASSPGGASNQPQHF.

The CDR3 bases are TGTGCCAGCTCATACAGGGGGACCGATGGCTACACCTTC. This codes for CASSYRGTDGYTF. J is TRBJ1-2 and V is TRBV18, with 8 bases aligning to TRBD1. The CDR3 contains 13 residues. Germline V lookup: CDR1 KGHSH, CDR2 LQKENI. Trimming took 5 bases from V and 6 from J; bases not matched to a gene: 5. The full variable domain, in which reference TRBV18 and TRBJ1-2 provide the parts outside the CDR3, is NAGVMQNPRHLVRRRGQEARLRCSPMKGHSHVYWYRQLPEEGLKFMVYLQKENIIDESGMPKERFSAEFPKEGPSILRIQQVVRGDSAAYFCASSYRGTDGYTFGSGTRLTVV.

CDR3 nucleotides: TGTGCCAGCCGGGTCTCAAATGAAAAACTGTTTTTT. Translation: CASRVSNEKLFF. This chain joins TRBV12-3 or TRBV12-4 and TRBJ1-4; no reliable D call. This CDR3 contains 12 residues. Between the trimmed V and J ends, which lost 8 bases and 5 bases, there was a span of 9 bases.

The rearrangement joins TRBV6-6 to TRBJ2-1; 8 positions match TRBD2. V dropped 2 bases and J dropped 3; count of bases not matched to a gene: 3. Germline assignment: CDR1 MNHNY and CDR2 SVGAGI (reference sequence). The CDR3 has 15 residues. The CDR3: CASSYRSGSYNEQFF. The CDR3 region has the DNA TGTGCCAGCAGTTACCGCAGCGGGAGCTACAATGAGCAGTTCTTC.

This chain uses TRBV3-1 (or the pseudogene TRBV3-2) with TRBJ2-4; TRBD2 matches 9 bases. The CDR3 has 16 residues. The V and J ends lost 2 bases and 9 bases, in that order; junction bases with no gene match: 11. Looked up from germline, CDR1 is LGHDT and CDR2 is YNNKEL (reference sequence). CDR3 sequence (DNA): TGTGCCAGCAGCCAAAGGATAGCGGGAGCCGGGGCCATTCAGTACTTC. Translating gives CASSQRIAGAGAIQYF.

This clone was seen once. The J gene is TRBJ2-3, the V gene TRBV5-8, with 7 bases aligning to TRBD1. Germline CDR1 SGHTS, CDR2 YDEGEE. CDR3 length: 15 amino acids. The V segment lost 6 bases and the J segment 8 bases; nucleotides outside the gene matches: 15. Here the CDR3 reads CASTRLPNRGGTQYF. The DNA of the CDR3 is TGTGCCAGCACCCGACTACCTAACAGGGGTGGTACGCAGTATTTT.

The CDR3: CASSSTGHSYNEQFF. In nucleotides, the CDR3 is TGCGCCAGCAGCTCTACAGGGCATTCCTACAATGAGCAGTTCTTC. The genes are TRBV5-1 and TRBJ2-1; tentative D call: TRBD1 (6 bases). The V gene's germline CDR1 is SGHRS and CDR2 YFSETQ. V was cut by 3 bases and J by 1 base, with 11 bases left in between. The CDR3 runs to 15 residues.

This clone was detected only a few times. The chain uses TRBV1 and TRBJ1-2. TRBV1 corresponds to a pseudogene. The CDR3 extends over 15 amino acids. This chain's CDR3 is CTSSQGNRANYGYTF. CDR3 coding DNA: TGCACCAGCAGCCAAGGAAACCGAGCGAACTATGGCTACACCTTC.

The chain combines TRBV19 with TRBJ1-1; D perhaps matches TRBD1 (6 bases). The CDR3 consists of 14 residues. In germline, CDR1 is LNHDA, CDR2 SQIVND (reference sequence). The V and J ends lost 6 bases and 0 bases respectively, with 11 bases between them. The CDR3 spells CASRWGTMNTEAFF. The CDR3 coding sequence is TGTGCCAGTAGATGGGGGACAATGAACACTGAAGCTTTCTTT.

This chain joins TRBV10-3 and TRBJ2-1; D is possibly TRBD2 (5 bases). The CDR3 loop spans 11 amino acids. Germline V CDR1 and CDR2: ENHRY, SYGVKD. The germline V and J ends were trimmed by 8 bases and 7 bases, with 9 bases remaining between them. This CDR3 is CAIEGLNEQFF. The CDR3 DNA follows: TGTGCCATCGAGGGTCTAAATGAGCAGTTCTTC.